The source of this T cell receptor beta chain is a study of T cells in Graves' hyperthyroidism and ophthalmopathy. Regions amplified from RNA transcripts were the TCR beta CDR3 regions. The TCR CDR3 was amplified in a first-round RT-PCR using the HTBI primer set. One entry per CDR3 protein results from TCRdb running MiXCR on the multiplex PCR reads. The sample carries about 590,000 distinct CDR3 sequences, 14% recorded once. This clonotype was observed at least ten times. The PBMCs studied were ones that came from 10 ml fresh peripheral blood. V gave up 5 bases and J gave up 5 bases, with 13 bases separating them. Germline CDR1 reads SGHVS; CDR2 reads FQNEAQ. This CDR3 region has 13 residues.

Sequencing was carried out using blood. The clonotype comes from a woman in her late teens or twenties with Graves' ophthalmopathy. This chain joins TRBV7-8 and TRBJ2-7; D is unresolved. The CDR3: CASSPRLDHEQYF. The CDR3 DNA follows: TGTGCCAGCAGCCCTAGGCTAGATCACGAGCAGTACTTC.